The 17 T cell receptor beta chains reported below all come from one sample, sequenced in a study of blood T cells in healthy people across ages. A second PCR, run for 7 to 11 cycles, used a sample-barcoded 5' primer plus a J-beta primer mix. A single record per CDR3 protein comes from TCRdb applying MiXCR to the 5' RACE reads. This sample has roughly 900,000 distinct CDR3 sequences, with roughly 52% found just once. Material for sequencing was blood. These receptors were collected from a man younger than 45 in good health.

This clonotype has more than one count but fewer than ten. The chain couples TRBV7-2 to TRBJ2-3; 7 nucleotides match TRBD2. Germline CDR1 is SGHTA and CDR2 is FQGNSA. V dropped 0 bases and J dropped 1; count of bases not matched to a gene: 4. The CDR3 extends over 16 amino acids. CDR3 nucleotide sequence: TGTGCCAGCAGCTTAGCCGGACTAGTGGGCACAGATACGCAGTATTTT. Protein product: CASSLAGLVGTDTQYF.

This chain uses TRBV6-4 with TRBJ2-3; 12 nucleotides align to TRBD2. The J segment lost 4 bases and the V segment lost 2 bases, leaving 4 bases of the junction unmatched. The CDR3 loop spans 16 amino acids. Germline V lookup: CDR1 MRHNA, CDR2 SNTAGT. The CDR3 DNA reads as TGTGCCAGCAGTGACGCTAGCGGGGGGGCCCCAGATACGCAGTATTTT. Translation: CASSDASGGAPDTQYF.

The V call is TRBV20-1, the J call TRBJ2-7, with a weak D call TRBD1 (6 bases). V lost 0 bases to trimming and J lost 3 bases, with 15 bases between them. The CDR3 runs 15 residues. Germline lookup yields CDR1 DFQATT and CDR2 SNEGSKA (reference sequence). CDR3 region: CSARDSEGEIYEQYF. The CDR3 bases are TGCAGTGCTAGAGATAGTGAGGGGGAGATCTACGAGCAGTACTTC.

This chain joins TRBV7-2 and TRBJ1-2; 7 positions match TRBD1. Looked up from germline, CDR1 is SGHTA and CDR2 is FQGNSA. V gave up 1 base and J gave up 4 bases; unmatched junction bases: 12. The CDR3 consists of 17 residues. CDR3 in DNA: TGTGCCAGCAGCTTAGGAGGAGGGGGACAGAGCGGCTATGGCTACACCTTC. The encoded protein is CASSLGGGGQSGYGYTF.

V gene TRBV28 combines with J gene TRBJ2-7; no reliable D call. V lost 6 bases, J lost 1 base, and 10 bases lay in between. The CDR3 length is 13 residues. The germline V gene encodes CDR1 MDHEN and CDR2 SYDVKM. CDR3 in amino acids: CASSSLLSYEQYF. DNA for the CDR3: TGTGCCAGCAGCTCCCTTCTTTCCTACGAGCAGTACTTC.

This clonotype was seen more than once but under ten times. The gene calls are TRBV7-2 and TRBJ1-2; 8 nucleotides line up with TRBD1. This CDR3 has 17 amino acids. Germline V gene data show CDR1 as SGHTA and CDR2 as FQGNSA. V was pared by 1 base and J by 5 bases, with 12 bases of the junction left unmatched. CDR3 nucleotide sequence: TGTGCCAGCAGCTTAGAATTCGGACAGGGAATTCGGTATGGCTACACCTTC. This gives the protein CASSLEFGQGIRYGYTF. The complete variable domain, with remaining parts taken from reference TRBV7-2 and TRBJ1-2, reads GAGVSQSPSNKVTEKGKDVELRCDPISGHTALYWYRQSLGQGLEFLIYFQGNSAPDKSGLPSDRFSAERTGGSVSTLTIQRTQQEDSAVYLCASSLEFGQGIRYGYTFGSGTRLTVV.

This clonotype was seen more than once but under ten times. The chain carries TRBV6-1 and TRBJ1-2, with 11 bases lining up with TRBD1. CDR3 size: 16 residues. CDR1 and CDR2 from the germline V gene are MNHNS and SASEGT. With V trimmed by 6 bases and J by 7 bases, 13 bases remained unmatched. The CDR3 nucleotides are TGTGCCAGCAGACCTATAGTGGGACAGGGGGTCCTTGGCTACACCTTC. Translation gives CASRPIVGQGVLGYTF.

In this sample, this clonotype turned up a few times. The J gene is TRBJ1-6, the V gene TRBV4-1, with D possibly being TRBD1 (5 bases). The length of the CDR3 is 15 residues. From germline, CDR1 is MGHRA and CDR2 YSYEKL. Deletions cut 1 base from V and 10 bases from J, with 14 bases between. CDR3 coding DNA: TGCGCCAGCAGCCAAGTCGTAATGGGACGATCACCCCTCCACTTT. This encodes CASSQVVMGRSPLHF.

The chain links TRBV6-6 to TRBJ1-5; D may be TRBD1 (6 bases). The CDR3 has 14 residues. V was cut by 2 bases and J by 4 bases, with 9 bases left in between. From germline, CDR1 is MNHNY and CDR2 SVGAGI (reference sequence). The chain's CDR3 is CASSYEGENQPQHF. The CDR3 region has the DNA TGTGCCAGCAGTTACGAGGGGGAAAATCAGCCCCAGCATTTT.

The rearrangement links TRBV11-2 to TRBJ1-2; D is possibly TRBD1 (6 bases). Trimming left V 5 bases short and J 4 bases short, with 20 bases between. This CDR3 spans 16 amino acids. Germline-derived CDR1 and CDR2 are SGHAT and FQNNGV. The CDR3 loop is CASSPSDSTRIYGYTF. CDR3 DNA: TGTGCCAGCAGCCCGTCGGACAGCACCCGAATCTATGGCTACACCTTC.

This clonotype was counted only a few times. The chain is built from TRBV29-1 and TRBJ1-2, with D maybe TRBD1 (5 bases). Germline V gives CDR1 SQVTM, CDR2 ANQGSEA. The V end was cut by 6 bases, the J end by 1 base, with 21 bases between. This CDR3 spans 16 amino acids. CDR3 protein: CSVAGGTLYLNYGYTF. The CDR3 DNA is TGCAGCGTCGCTGGAGGGACCCTTTATCTTAACTATGGCTACACCTTC.

This clonotype has ten or more counts. The genes are TRBV25-1 and TRBJ2-6; 10 nucleotides line up with TRBD1. From germline, CDR1 is MGHDK and CDR2 SYGVNS. The junction had 6 bases not matched to a gene; V was cut back by 8 bases and J by 8 bases. The CDR3 consists of 14 residues. CDR3 in amino acids: CASSGTGDSNVLTF. In DNA form, the CDR3 reads TGTGCCAGCTCCGGGACAGGGGATTCCAACGTCCTGACTTTC.

The chain carries TRBV13 and TRBJ1-2; a weak D match, TRBD1 (5 bases). V was pared by 5 bases and J by 9 bases, with 19 bases between. This CDR3 is 14 amino acids long. Germline V gene lookup returns CDR1 PRHDT and CDR2 FYEKMQ (reference sequence). CDR3 sequence reads: CASSRDARRGSYTF. CDR3 nucleotide sequence: TGTGCCAGCAGCCGGGACGCCCGCCGGGGTAGCTACACCTTC.

Here the CDR3 reads CASSEWTGRVYGYTF. DNA of the CDR3: TGTGCCAGCAGTGAATGGACAGGGAGGGTCTATGGCTACACCTTC. The chain employs TRBV25-1 and TRBJ1-2; TRBD1 matches 8 bases. The CDR3 consists of 15 residues. Germline CDR1 MGHDK, CDR2 SYGVNS. V lost 1 base and J lost 4; bases outside the gene matches: 5.

V and J are TRBV20-1 and TRBJ1-2; perhaps TRBD1 as D (5 bases). Germline lookup yields CDR1 DFQATT and CDR2 SNEGSKA (reference sequence). CDR3 length equals 12 residues. With 6 bases removed from V and 3 bases from J, the gap between germline ends came to 11 bases. CDR3 DNA: TGCAGTGCCGAGGGACCGGACTATGGCTACACCTTC. Residues: CSAEGPDYGYTF.

This chain links TRBV4-3 with TRBJ2-1; D is undetermined. V lost 3 bases and J lost 6, with 6 bases in between. The CDR3 runs to 12 residues. Germline-derived CDR1 and CDR2 are LGHNA and YSLEER. The CDR3 spells CASSHHPNEQFF. CDR3 in DNA: TGCGCCAGCAGCCATCATCCCAATGAGCAGTTCTTC.

This clonotype was counted between two and nine times. CDR3 DNA: TGCAGCGGGGGAGGGGGTAGCGAGCAGTACTTC. It codes for CSGGGGSEQYF. The rearrangement uses TRBV29-1 and TRBJ2-5; D possibly corresponds to TRBD2 (7 bases). Near its end, the DNA agrees better with TRBJ2-7, so the J call may be wrong. Germline V gene lookup returns CDR1 SQVTM and CDR2 ANQGSEA. This CDR3 is 11 amino acids long.